The present entry profiles one T cell receptor (beta chain) with its context. Its antigen remains unknown. This entry is derived from a study of CD8+CD57+ T cells in acquired aplastic anemia. Study results and caveats: A set of more than 25 CD8+ CDR3 sequences was shared between patients and controls, and these sequences appeared highly expressed in patients.

Sequenced patients had shown CD8+CD57+ cell expansion by flow cytometry. Using genomic DNA as the template, TCR beta VDJ and CDR3 profiling was carried out. A single record per CDR3 protein comes from TCRdb applying MiXCR to the reads. This table holds about 190,000 distinct CDR3 sequences, just under 50% found once. V lost 7 bases and J lost 12, with 15 bases in between. The CDR3 extends over 12 amino acids. Germline assignment: CDR1 KGHDR and CDR2 SFDVKD. This chain connects TRBV24-1 to TRBJ2-1, with unresolved D. Sequenced material: sorted CD4+, CD8+, or CD8+CD57+ T cells (not recorded which) from PBMCs. This receptor was obtained from a human donor with aplastic anemia. The CDR3 DNA reads TGTGCCACCAGAGGTTCCGGACCGGGGCAGTTCTTC. Translation gives CATRGSGPGQFF.